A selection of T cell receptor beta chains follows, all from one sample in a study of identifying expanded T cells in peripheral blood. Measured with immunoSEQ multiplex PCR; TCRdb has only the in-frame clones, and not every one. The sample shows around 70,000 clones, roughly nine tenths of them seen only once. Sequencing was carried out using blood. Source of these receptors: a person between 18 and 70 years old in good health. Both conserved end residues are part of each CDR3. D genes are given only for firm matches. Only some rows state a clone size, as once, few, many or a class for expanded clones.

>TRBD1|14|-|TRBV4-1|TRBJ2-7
TGCGCCAGCAGCCAAGGCGCAGGGGGATACGAGCAGTACTTC
CASSQGAGGYEQYF
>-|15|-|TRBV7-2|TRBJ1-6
TGTGCCAGCAGCTTAGGGGGGGGGCATGGGTCACCCCTCCACTTT
CASSLGGGHGSPLHF
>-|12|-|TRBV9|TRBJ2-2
TGTGCCAGCAGCGTAGTCGAGTGGGAGCTGTTTTTT
CASSVVEWELFF
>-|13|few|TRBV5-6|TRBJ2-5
TGTGCCAGCAGCTTGGAAGCCCAAGCGACCCAGTACTTC
CASSLEAQATQYF
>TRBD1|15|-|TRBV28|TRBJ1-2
TGTGCCAGCACAGACAGGGGAGGGGTTAACTATGGCTACACCTTC
CASTDRGGVNYGYTF
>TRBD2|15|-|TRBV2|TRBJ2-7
TGTGCCAGCAGTGAAGCGGGACTAGCTTCCTACGAGCAGTACTTC
CASSEAGLASYEQYF
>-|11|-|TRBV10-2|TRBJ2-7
TGCGCCACCTCAACATCCTACGAGCAGTACTTC
CATSTSYEQYF
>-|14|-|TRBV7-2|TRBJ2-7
TGTGCCAGCAGCTTACCAGGACTAACCTACGAGCAGTACTTC
CASSLPGLTYEQYF
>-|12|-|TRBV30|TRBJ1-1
TGTGCCTGGAATCTTCTGCTTTCTGAAGCTTTCTTT
CAWNLLLSEAFF
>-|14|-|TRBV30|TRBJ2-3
TGTGCCTGGAGTGCGGGGGCATTCACAGATACGCAGTATTTT
CAWSAGAFTDTQYF
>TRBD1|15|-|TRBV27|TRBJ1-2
TGTGCCAGCAGTTCTCCGACAGGGGGATCGGAGGGCTACACCTTC
CASSSPTGGSEGYTF
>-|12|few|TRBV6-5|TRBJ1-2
TGTGCCAGCAGTTATATGGGCTATGGCTACACCTTC
CASSYMGYGYTF